These 12 T cell receptor beta chains were sequenced from one sample in a study of response to subunit inactivated influenza vaccine. TCRdb re-called the RT-PCR reads through MiXCR, storing one row per CDR3 protein. Of 600,000 to 850,000 distinct CDR3 sequences listed, 12% to 15% are singletons. Sequences were derived from PBMCs from blood, sampled less than 15 days before vaccination. The receptors originated from a man between 50 and 59 years old who received an inactivated influenza vaccine.

This chain connects TRBV9 to TRBJ2-1; D not certain. The CDR3 spans 15 residues. Trimming removed 0 bases at V and 4 bases at J, with 11 bases between. CDR1 is SGDLS, CDR2 YYNGEE, per germline. The CDR3 DNA sequence: TGTGCCAGCAGCGTAGCCGAGGCTTATTACAATGAGCAGTTCTTC. It encodes CASSVAEAYYNEQFF.

CDR3 coding DNA: TGTGCCAGCAGCGTAGGACTAGCGGGCGCGCCTACCGAGCAGTACTTC. Protein product: CASSVGLAGAPTEQYF. This chain uses TRBV9 with TRBJ2-7; 10 nucleotides line up with TRBD2. The length of the CDR3 is 16 residues. The germline V gene has CDR1 SGDLS and CDR2 YYNGEE. V lost 0 bases to trimming and J lost 6 bases; unmatched junction nucleotides: 9.

The V call is TRBV28, the J call TRBJ2-1; the match to TRBD1 covers 8 bases. Germline-derived CDR1 and CDR2 are MDHEN and SYDVKM. CDR3 size: 15 residues. Losses at the gene ends were 6 bases for V and 7 bases for J; bases not matched to a gene: 11. The CDR3 loop is CASRKGGQGANEQFF. CDR3 DNA sequence: TGTGCCAGCAGGAAAGGCGGGCAGGGGGCTAATGAGCAGTTCTTC.

This clonotype was picked up one time. The chain joins TRBV28 to TRBJ2-1, with 7 positions matching TRBD1. From germline, CDR1 is MDHEN and CDR2 SYDVKM. V trimming: 2 bases; J trimming: 5 bases; junction bases outside the gene matches: 9. The CDR3 covers 16 residues. The CDR3 DNA is TGTGCCAGCAGTTTAACGACAGGGTCAGGGAACAATGAGCAGTTCTTC. Translation gives CASSLTTGSGNNEQFF. The full variable domain, with the rest looked up from reference TRBV28 and TRBJ2-1, is DVKVTQSSRYLVKRTGEKVFLECVQDMDHENMFWYRQDPGLGLRLIYFSYDVKMKEKGDIPEGYSVSREKKERFSLILESASTNQTSMYLCASSLTTGSGNNEQFFGPGTRLTVL.

The chain joins TRBV29-1 to TRBJ2-3; 10 bases agree with TRBD2. The V gene's germline CDR1 is SQVTM and CDR2 ANQGSEA. Trimming removed 6 bases from V and 2 bases from J; junction bases left unmatched: 5. The CDR3 extends over 14 amino acids. In nucleotides, the CDR3 is TGCAGCGTAACCGGACTAGCGGCCACAGATACGCAGTATTTT. It yields the protein CSVTGLAATDTQYF.

A few counts support this clonotype. The V call is TRBV4-3, the J call TRBJ2-3; TRBD2 matches at 13 bases. The CDR3 is made up of 19 amino acids. With V trimmed by 4 bases and J by 3 bases, 13 bases remained unmatched. Germline assignment: CDR1 LGHNA and CDR2 YSLEER. CDR3 sequence (DNA): TGCGCCAGCAGCCCCGGGGTACTAGCGGGAGGGCCTCGGACAGATACGCAGTATTTT. As protein: CASSPGVLAGGPRTDTQYF.

The chain links TRBV5-4 to TRBJ2-3; TRBD2 is a possible D gene (5 bases). V lost 3 bases and J 4 bases, leaving 15 bases between the germline ends. The germline V gene encodes CDR1 SGHNT and CDR2 YYREEE (reference sequence). The CDR3 is 15 amino acids. The DNA of the CDR3 is TGTGCCAGCAGCTCCGCTTCGGGGAAAGCAGATACGCAGTATTTT. This gives the protein CASSSASGKADTQYF.

This clonotype was counted between two and nine times. The chain recombines TRBV15 with TRBJ2-6; D uncertain. This CDR3 region has 13 residues. V was cut by 0 bases and J by 3 bases, with 0 bases left in between. The V gene's germline CDR1 is LNHNV and CDR2 YYDKDF (reference sequence). This CDR3 is CATSRDGANVLTF. The CDR3 nucleotides read TGTGCCACCAGCAGAGATGGGGCCAACGTCCTGACTTTC.

This clonotype has just a few counts. V usage is TRBV10-3 and J usage is TRBJ2-5; 10 nucleotides match TRBD1. The CDR3 length is 16 residues. Germline trimming cut 7 bases from V and 5 bases from J; bases unmatched to any gene: 13. Germline V gene lookup returns CDR1 ENHRY and CDR2 SYGVKD. CDR3 protein: CAIKTQKDRGHETQYF. The CDR3 DNA sequence: TGTGCCATCAAGACCCAAAAAGACAGGGGGCACGAGACCCAGTACTTC.

This clonotype was seen only a few times. V usage is TRBV2 and J usage is TRBJ2-1; no reliable D call. V lost 4 bases to trimming and J lost 6 bases, with 10 bases between them. The CDR3 totals 13 residues. Germline loops: CDR1 SNHLY, CDR2 FYNNEI. The CDR3 bases are TGTGCCAGCAGTGTTAATAGGGTCAATGAGCAGTTCTTC. This gives the protein CASSVNRVNEQFF.

In its sample, this clonotype was seen a few times. The genes are TRBV11-2 and TRBJ1-1; D uncertain. The CDR3 has 13 amino acids. Germline V lookup: CDR1 SGHAT, CDR2 FQNNGV. V dropped 5 bases and J dropped 4 bases, with 11 bases sitting between them. The CDR3 loop reads CASSPQWSTEAFF. CDR3 DNA sequence: TGTGCCAGCAGCCCCCAGTGGAGCACTGAAGCTTTCTTT.

The V and J genes are TRBV7-2 and TRBJ2-7; D is perhaps TRBD2 (5 bases). Trimming shortened V by 1 base and J by 2 bases, and 9 bases separated the two germline ends. This CDR3 contains 14 residues. The germline V gene encodes CDR1 SGHTA and CDR2 FQGNSA. CDR3 DNA: TGTGCCAGCAGCTTAGATCCAGCGGCCTACGAGCAGTACTTC. As protein: CASSLDPAAYEQYF.